The rows below give T cell receptor beta chains drawn from one sample of a study of blood T cell repertoires in COVID-19. The assay was immunoSEQ multiplex PCR, and TCRdb's table has in-frame clones only and misses some. The sample contains about 140,000 clones, around 90% of which appear only once. Material for sequencing was peripheral blood. The source is a woman older than 75 with acute or convalescent COVID-19. The CDR3 runs from the conserved cysteine through the conserved F or W. Fields, in order: J gene, V gene, D gene, clone size, CDR3 protein, CDR3 DNA. D genes are given only for firm matches. Size is stated for part of the rows, as once, few or many counts, or as a class when the clone is expanded.

>TRBJ1-6|TRBV9|.|.
CASSVGGGRQYNSPLHF
TGTGCCAGCAGCGTAGGGGGAGGCCGGCAATATAATTCACCCCTCCACTTT
>TRBJ1-2|TRBV6-1|.|.
CASSDRNYGYTF
TGTGCCAGCAGTGACAGAAATTATGGCTACACCTTC
>TRBJ1-5|TRBV10-3|.|.
CAISESPVNQPQHF
TGTGCCATCAGTGAGTCTCCAGTAAATCAGCCCCAGCATTTT
>TRBJ1-2|TRBV6-5|TRBD1|few
CASSWDRASYGYTF
TGTGCCAGCAGCTGGGACAGGGCCAGCTATGGCTACACCTTC
>TRBJ1-2|TRBV7-2|TRBD1|.
CASSLVGQGTGYTF
TGTGCCAGCAGCTTAGTTGGACAGGGGACGGGCTACACCTTC
>TRBJ1-4|TRBV7-2|.|.
CASSRQWENNEKLFF
TGTGCCAGCAGCCGTCAATGGGAGAATAATGAAAAACTGTTTTTT
>TRBJ1-3|TRBV6-1|TRBD1|.
CASSEARGQGRGNTIYF
TGTGCCAGCAGTGAAGCGAGGGGACAGGGGCGCGGAAACACCATATATTTT
>TRBJ1-2|TRBV19|TRBD1|.
CASRTLQGRPSYGYTF
TGTGCCAGTAGAACTCTACAGGGGCGCCCCTCCTATGGCTACACCTTC
>TRBJ2-3|TRBV2|.|.
CASRVNSASTDTQYF
TGTGCCAGCAGGGTCAATAGCGCTAGCACAGATACGCAGTATTTT
>TRBJ1-2|TRBV30|.|.
CAWSSGAAFYGYTF
TGTGCCTGGAGTTCAGGGGCGGCCTTCTATGGCTACACCTTC
>TRBJ1-5|TRBV18|TRBD1|.
CASSPDRGGQPQHF
TGTGCCAGCTCACCCGACAGGGGTGGTCAGCCCCAGCATTTT
>TRBJ2-5|TRBV15|TRBD1|.
CATSQDREETQYF
TGTGCCACCTCTCAGGACAGGGAAGAGACCCAGTACTTC
>TRBJ1-2|TRBV5-1|.|.
CASSLAGENYGYTF
TGCGCCAGCAGCTTGGCGGGAGAGAACTATGGCTACACCTTC
>TRBJ1-1|TRBV28|.|.
CASSFRSGEEAFF
TGTGCCAGCAGTTTTCGGTCTGGGGAGGAAGCTTTCTTT
>TRBJ1-1|TRBV7-9|.|.
CASSLGPEGFGGFF
TGTGCCAGCAGCTTAGGGCCAGAAGGCTTTGGGGGCTTCTTT
>TRBJ2-7|TRBV10-3|TRBD1|.
CAISNRGHEQYF
TGTGCCATCAGTAACAGGGGGCACGAGCAGTACTTC
>TRBJ1-2|TRBV21-1|.|.
CASSKDPDRRDYGYTF
TGTGCCAGCAGCAAAGACCCGGACAGGCGAGACTATGGCTACACCTTC
>TRBJ1-1|TRBV6-5|TRBD1|.
CASSSDRGNTEAFF
TGTGCCAGCAGTTCCGACAGGGGGAACACTGAAGCTTTCTTT
>TRBJ1-2|TRBV15|.|.
CATSRERVGYTF
TGTGCCACCAGCAGAGAGAGGGTGGGCTACACCTTC
>TRBJ2-6|TRBV9|TRBD2|.
CASSTRTSGGPLVGANVLTF
TGTGCCAGCAGCACCCGGACTAGCGGGGGGCCCTTGGTTGGGGCCAACGTCCTGACTTTC
>TRBJ2-1|TRBV3-1/TRBV3-2|TRBD2|.
CASSQRTSGDYNEQFF
TGTGCCAGCAGCCAACGGACTAGCGGAGATTACAATGAGCAGTTCTTC
>TRBJ2-1|TRBV5-1|.|.
CASSVASLGRGSTGEQFF
TGCGCCAGCAGCGTAGCCTCCTTAGGGCGGGGCAGTACAGGTGAGCAGTTCTTC
>TRBJ2-1|TRBV19|.|.
CASRRGSSYNEQFF
TGTGCCAGTAGGAGGGGGAGCTCCTACAATGAGCAGTTCTTC